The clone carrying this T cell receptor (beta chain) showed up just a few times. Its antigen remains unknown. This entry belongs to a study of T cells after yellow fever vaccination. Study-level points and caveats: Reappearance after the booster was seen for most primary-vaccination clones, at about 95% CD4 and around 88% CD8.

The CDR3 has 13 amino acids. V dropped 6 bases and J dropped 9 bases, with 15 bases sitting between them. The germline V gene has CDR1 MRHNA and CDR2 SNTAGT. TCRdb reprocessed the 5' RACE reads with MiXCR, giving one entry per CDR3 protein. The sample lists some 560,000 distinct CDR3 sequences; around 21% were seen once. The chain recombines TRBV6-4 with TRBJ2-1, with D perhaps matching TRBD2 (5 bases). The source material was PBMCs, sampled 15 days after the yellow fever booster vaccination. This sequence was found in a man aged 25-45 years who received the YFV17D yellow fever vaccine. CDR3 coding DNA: TGTGCCAGCAGCGAACAACTAGGCGGTGAGCAGTTCTTC. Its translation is CASSEQLGGEQFF.